This T cell receptor (beta chain) was profiled in a study of cytomegalovirus exposure and HLA in healthy donors. Regarding the study as a whole: Researchers reported in a later analysis that common viral pathogens appeared linked to several top clusters.

The germline CDR1 and CDR2 sequences are SGHTS and YDEGEE. This CDR3 contains 13 residues. V shed 3 bases and J shed 4 bases, with 10 bases lying between them. Use of 60 Vbeta and 13 Jbeta primers characterized the PCR. Clones were sequenced by immunoSEQ multiplex PCR, and TCRdb holds only the in-frame ones, with some missing. The sample includes 53,000 or so clones. In the case of this clone: Its antigen is unknown.

Specimen: PBMCs. This chain uses TRBV5-8 with TRBJ1-2, with D possibly TRBD1 on 6 matching bases. The TCR comes from a male donor in good health and CMV-seropositive. CDR3 sequence (DNA): TGTGCCAGCAGCTGGACAGTTTCCTATGGCTACACCTTC. It is translated as CASSWTVSYGYTF. Supplemented by reference TRBV5-8 and TRBJ1-2, the full variable domain reads EAGVTQSPTHLIKTRGQQATLRCSPISGHTSVYWYQQALGLGLQFLLWYDEGEERNRGNFPPRFSGRQFPNYSSELNVNALELEDSALYLCASSWTVSYGYTFGSGTRLTVV.